These 9 T cell receptor beta chains share one sample of origin, sequenced in a study of technical replicates of blood from a handful of donors. Clones were read by immunoSEQ multiplex PCR, and TCRdb kept only the in-frame ones, dropping some. The profile covers tens of thousands of clones, with around 94% appearing a single time and approximately 0.25% taken by the ten largest. The specimen sequenced was T cells isolated from PBMCs. Source of these receptors: a human donor in good health.

The V gene is TRBV11-2, the J gene TRBJ1-2; the D gene is possibly TRBD1 (5 bases). The V end lost 7 bases, the J end lost 7 bases, and 16 bases lay between the germline ends. From germline, CDR1 is SGHAT and CDR2 FQNNGV. The CDR3 spans 13 residues. The CDR3 protein is CASMGGPYPGYTF. Written as DNA, the CDR3 is TGTGCCAGCATGGGGGGACCCTACCCTGGCTACACCTTC.

The V call is TRBV19, the J call TRBJ1-1; a weak D match, TRBD1 (6 bases). This CDR3 is built from 12 residues. V was clipped by 5 bases and J by 7 bases, with 11 bases between them. From germline, CDR1 is LNHDA and CDR2 SQIVND (reference sequence). CDR3 bases: TGTGCCAGTAGTCTGCAGGGGCGTGAAGCTTTCTTT. Translation: CASSLQGREAFF.

This clone occurred a few times. V usage is TRBV2 and J usage is TRBJ2-3; 9 nucleotides agree with TRBD2. The CDR3 is made up of 15 amino acids. V gave up 3 bases and J gave up 5 bases; unmatched junction bases: 6. Germline values: CDR1 SNHLY, CDR2 FYNNEI. The CDR3 region is CASSDGGGAGDTQYF. CDR3 in DNA: TGTGCCAGCAGTGATGGCGGGGGGGCCGGAGATACGCAGTATTTT.

This chain links TRBV27 with TRBJ1-1; D perhaps matches TRBD1 (5 bases). CDR3 length: 14 residues. V was pared by 4 bases and J by 1 base, with 10 bases between. Germline CDR1 is MNHEY and CDR2 is SMNVEV (reference sequence). The CDR3: CASSSRASNTEAFF. CDR3 nucleotides: TGTGCCAGCAGTTCCAGGGCTTCGAACACTGAAGCTTTCTTT.

The chain recombines TRBV7-3 with TRBJ2-6; 7 nucleotides agree with TRBD2. The CDR3 is made up of 14 amino acids. Germline V gene data show CDR1 as SGHTA and CDR2 as FQGTGA. V lost 5 bases and J lost 11; bases outside the gene matches: 9. CDR3 nucleotide sequence: TGTGCCAGCAGCGAAGCGGGACCCCAGTACGTCCTGACTTTC. This gives the protein CASSEAGPQYVLTF.

V usage is TRBV7-8 and J usage is TRBJ2-7; D gene ambiguous. V gave up 0 bases and J gave up 3 bases, with 9 bases separating them. The CDR3 has 14 amino acids. Germline V CDR1 and CDR2: SGHVS, FQNEAQ. In DNA, the CDR3 is TGTGCCAGCAGCTTAGCGGTCGGAGTCTACGAGCAGTACTTC. This translates into CASSLAVGVYEQYF.

CDR3 coding DNA: TGTGCCAGCAGTTCGGACCTCGGGGGACCCAGCTCCTACGAGCAGTACTTC. It codes for CASSSDLGGPSSYEQYF. The rearrangement joins TRBV28 to TRBJ2-7, with D possibly being TRBD2 (6 bases). Trimming cost V 4 bases and J 0 bases, with 19 bases left between them. CDR1 MDHEN and CDR2 SYDVKM come from the germline V gene. The CDR3 spans 17 residues.

The gene calls are TRBV7-9 and TRBJ2-7, with D unresolved. The CDR3 extends over 11 amino acids. Trimming stripped 3 bases from V and 6 bases from J, with 6 bases between. Looked up from germline, CDR1 is SEHNR and CDR2 is FQNEAQ (reference sequence). The CDR3 here is CASSFPGEQYF. For the CDR3, the DNA is TGTGCCAGCAGCTTCCCAGGCGAGCAGTACTTC. Supplemented by reference TRBV7-9 and TRBJ2-7, the full variable domain reads DTGVSQNPRHKITKRGQNVTFRCDPISEHNRLYWYRQTLGQGPEFLTYFQNEAQLEKSRLLSDRFSAERPKGSFSTLEIQRTEQGDSAMYLCASSFPGEQYFGPGTRLTVT.

CDR3 nucleotides: TGTGCCAGCAGGAAGGCACAGGGAGACTCAAATTCACCCCTCCACTTT. The encoded protein is CASRKAQGDSNSPLHF. This rearrangement joins TRBV25-1 to TRBJ1-6, with a tentative D call TRBD1 (6 bases). CDR1 MGHDK and CDR2 SYGVNS come from the germline V gene. The CDR3 totals 16 residues. Between the trimmed V and J ends, which lost 6 bases and 7 bases, there was a span of 19 bases.